A single sample is the source of the 27 T cell receptor beta chains below, sequenced in a study of T cells after yellow fever vaccination. TCRdb passed the 5' RACE reads through MiXCR, listing each CDR3 protein once. The sample contains 300,000 to 350,000 distinct CDR3 sequences, roughly a tenth of which appear only once. Source: CD4+ T cells sorted from PBMCs, taken 45 days after the yellow fever booster vaccination. These receptors were taken from a man between 18 and 35 years old who received the YFV17D yellow fever vaccine.

The V call is TRBV18, the J call TRBJ2-3; 12 bases are a match to TRBD2. The CDR3 length is 16 residues. Germline CDR1 is KGHSH and CDR2 is LQKENI. Germline trimming cut 1 base from V and 6 bases from J; bases unmatched to any gene: 5. CDR3 in amino acids: CASSPQLAGGKDTQYF. The DNA for the CDR3 is TGTGCCAGCTCACCACAACTAGCGGGGGGTAAGGATACGCAGTATTTT. The whole variable domain, remainder taken from reference TRBV18 and TRBJ2-3, is NAGVMQNPRHLVRRRGQEARLRCSPMKGHSHVYWYRQLPEEGLKFMVYLQKENIIDESGMPKERFSAEFPKEGPSILRIQQVVRGDSAAYFCASSPQLAGGKDTQYFGPGTRLTVL.

This clonotype has more than one count but fewer than ten. V gene TRBV6-2 or TRBV6-3 combines with J gene TRBJ1-4, with TRBD1 matching over 7 bases. Germline CDR1 is MNHEY and CDR2 is SVGEGT. The V gene end was trimmed by 7 bases and the J gene end by 8 bases; junction bases not matched to a gene: 7. CDR3 size: 13 residues. The CDR3 protein is CASNRQGGEKLFF. The DNA of the CDR3 is TGTGCCAGCAACCGACAGGGCGGAGAAAAACTGTTTTTT.

At least ten counts were recorded for this clonotype. This chain connects TRBV3-2 to TRBJ2-1. TRBV3-2 counts as a pseudogene. The CDR3 has 17 residues. The DNA of the CDR3 is TGTGCCAGCAGCCAGGAGGGTTTCTCTAGCTTCTACAATGAGCAGTTCTTC. It translates to CASSQEGFSSFYNEQFF.

This clonotype was recorded at least ten times. The chain combines TRBV11-3 with TRBJ2-2; no clear D. This CDR3 is 12 amino acids long. Trimming took off 2 bases at V and 6 bases at J, with 4 bases between the two ends. CDR1 is SGHNT and CDR2 is YENEEA in the germline V gene. The CDR3 sequence is CASSLTAGELFF. CDR3 nucleotides: TGTGCCAGCAGCTTAACCGCCGGGGAGCTGTTTTTT.

There are many counts of this clonotype. The chain has TRBV6-1 and TRBJ1-1; tentatively, D is TRBD1 (5 bases). The germline V gene encodes CDR1 MNHNS and CDR2 SASEGT. Trimming cost V 8 bases and J 0 bases, with 13 bases left between them. The CDR3 covers 14 residues. The CDR3 DNA sequence: TGTGCCAGCTATACCAGGGTGATGAACACTGAAGCTTTCTTT. It is translated as CASYTRVMNTEAFF.

This clonotype has only a few counts. The chain is built from TRBV12-3 or TRBV12-4 and TRBJ1-1; 12 positions agree with TRBD1. The CDR3 extends over 15 amino acids. The V and J ends lost 6 bases and 4 bases, in that order; junction bases with no gene match: 6. The CDR3 region is CASRGTGGWSTEAFF. The CDR3 nucleotides read TGTGCCAGCAGGGGGACAGGGGGCTGGTCCACTGAAGCTTTCTTT.

This clonotype was seen a handful of times. This CDR3 is CASSYGASRTETQYF. The CDR3 coding sequence is TGTGCCAGCAGTTACGGGGCTAGCAGGACCGAGACCCAGTACTTC. The chain joins TRBV6-5 to TRBJ2-5; TRBD1 or TRBD2 may be the D gene (5 bases each). Trimming took off 2 bases at V and 5 bases at J, with 15 bases between the two ends. Germline V gives CDR1 MNHEY, CDR2 SVGAGI. The CDR3 contains 15 residues.

This chain joins TRBV20-1 and TRBJ2-2, with TRBD2 matching over 12 bases. Trimming took 1 base from V and 6 from J; bases not matched to a gene: 6. The CDR3 contains 16 residues. Per the germline V gene, CDR1 is DFQATT and CDR2 is SNEGSKA (reference sequence). CDR3 residues: CSARVGLAGGSGELFF. The CDR3 DNA is TGCAGTGCTAGAGTTGGCCTAGCGGGGGGGTCCGGGGAGCTGTTTTTT.

The sample holds many counts of this clonotype. The rearrangement joins TRBV29-1 to TRBJ1-5; D not certain. The CDR3 length is 14 residues. V gave up 4 bases and J gave up 2 bases, with 12 bases separating them. Germline V gene lookup returns CDR1 SQVTM and CDR2 ANQGSEA. The CDR3 DNA follows: TGCAGCGTTGCGGAGGGAGGAGGCAATCAGCCCCAGCATTTT. Translated, it gives CSVAEGGGNQPQHF. Together with reference TRBV29-1 and TRBJ1-5, the CDR3 gives the full variable domain: SAVISQKPSRDICQRGTSLTIQCQVDSQVTMMFWYRQQPGQSLTLIATANQGSEATYESGFVIDKFPISRPNLTFSTLTVSNMSPEDSSIYLCSVAEGGGNQPQHFGDGTRLSIL.

The rearrangement joins TRBV6-5 to TRBJ1-1; D gene uncertain. V gave up 6 bases and J gave up 1 base, with 9 bases separating them. Germline-derived CDR1 and CDR2 are MNHEY and SVGAGI. This CDR3 is 13 amino acids long. CDR3 DNA sequence: TGTGCCAGCAGATGGGTCGGGAACACTGAAGCTTTCTTT. Translated, it gives CASRWVGNTEAFF.

This chain uses TRBV5-1 with TRBJ2-3; 8 nucleotides line up with TRBD1. Looked up from germline, CDR1 is SGHRS and CDR2 is YFSETQ. The trim removed 3 bases at V and 0 bases at J, leaving 3 bases unmatched. The CDR3 sequence is 15 residues long. The CDR3 protein is CASSYGDRSTDTQYF. In DNA form, the CDR3 reads TGCGCCAGCAGCTACGGGGACAGGAGCACAGATACGCAGTATTTT.

In its sample, this clonotype was seen a few times. The chain joins TRBV7-9 to TRBJ2-7, with D possibly being TRBD2 (6 bases). Trimming left V 8 bases short and J 2 bases short, with 10 bases between. CDR1 is SEHNR and CDR2 is FQNEAQ in the germline V gene (reference sequence). The CDR3 consists of 12 residues. As DNA, the CDR3 is TGTGCCAGCGGTCCGGGAGCCTACGAGCAGTACTTC. It yields the protein CASGPGAYEQYF.

This clonotype was picked up a small number of times. This chain joins TRBV10-2 and TRBJ2-2, with D perhaps given as TRBD1 or TRBD2 (5 bases each). V gave up 3 bases and J gave up 4 bases, with 9 bases separating them. This CDR3 comprises 14 residues. Germline V CDR1 and CDR2: WSHSY, SAAADI. The CDR3 here is CASSEEGTTGELFF. CDR3 sequence (DNA): TGCGCCAGCAGTGAAGAGGGGACCACCGGGGAGCTGTTTTTT.

This clonotype occurred a few times. The CDR3 nucleotides are TGCGCCAGCAGCCAAGAAGGGACAGGGGGCTATTACGAGCAGTACTTC. The encoded protein is CASSQEGTGGYYEQYF. The V gene is TRBV4-3, the J gene TRBJ2-7; 12 positions agree with TRBD1. Trimming took 0 bases from V and 4 from J; bases not matched to a gene: 4. Germline CDR1 reads LGHNA; CDR2 reads YSLEER. This CDR3 has 16 amino acids.

The table lists this clonotype with a few counts. The chain joins TRBV20-1 to TRBJ1-2; D remains ambiguous. V dropped 6 bases and J dropped 5 bases, with 13 bases sitting between them. CDR1 is DFQATT, CDR2 SNEGSKA, per germline (reference sequence). This CDR3 is 12 amino acids long. The CDR3: CSAARELYGYTF. DNA for the CDR3: TGCAGTGCCGCCCGGGAATTATATGGCTACACCTTC.

The chain couples TRBV23-1 to TRBJ1-1; a weak D match, TRBD1 (6 bases). TRBV23-1 has ORF status, its function being uncertain. CDR3 size: 17 residues. Trimming cost V 4 bases and J 0 bases, with 18 bases left between them. The CDR3 coding sequence is TGCGCCAGCAGTCCACTCCGACAGGCAGCTTTGAACACTGAAGCTTTCTTT. This sequence encodes CASSPLRQAALNTEAFF.

The CDR3 bases are TGTGCCAGCAGCTCCAAGGCTCAGGGTCGGGGAGATACGCAGTATTTT. Translated, it gives CASSSKAQGRGDTQYF. This chain uses TRBV5-4 with TRBJ2-3, with D perhaps TRBD1 or TRBD2 (5 bases each). Trimming shortened V by 3 bases and J by 5 bases, and 19 bases separated the two germline ends. In germline, CDR1 is SGHNT, CDR2 YYREEE (reference sequence). The CDR3 is 16 amino acids.

The chain couples TRBV5-4 to TRBJ2-3; D possibly corresponds to TRBD2 (7 bases). The CDR3 has 15 residues. V lost 2 bases to trimming and J lost 4 bases, with 14 bases between them. Germline lookup yields CDR1 SGHNT and CDR2 YYREEE (reference sequence). CDR3 bases: TGTGCCAGCAGCTTCCCCGGGGGGCAGGCAGATACGCAGTATTTT. It yields the protein CASSFPGGQADTQYF. Full variable domain (missing parts from reference TRBV5-4 and TRBJ2-3): ETGVTQSPTHLIKTRGQQVTLRCSSQSGHNTVSWYQQALGQGPQFIFQYYREEENGRGNFPPRFSGLQFPNYSSELNVNALELDDSALYLCASSFPGGQADTQYFGPGTRLTVL.

This clonotype was detected many times. The chain combines TRBV11-1 with TRBJ2-7; D is possibly TRBD1 (5 bases). The V and J ends lost 1 base and 2 bases respectively, with 9 bases between them. The length of the CDR3 is 14 residues. Germline assignment: CDR1 SGHAT and CDR2 FQDESV (reference sequence). The CDR3 here is CASSLVKGTYEQYV. The CDR3 DNA reads as TGTGCCAGCAGCTTAGTTAAGGGGACCTACGAGCAGTACGTC.

The V gene is TRBV20-1, the J gene TRBJ2-6; the match to TRBD1 covers 8 bases. CDR3 size: 15 residues. CDR1 is DFQATT, CDR2 SNEGSKA, per germline (reference sequence). The V segment lost 6 bases and the J segment 0 bases; nucleotides outside the gene matches: 4. The CDR3 nucleotides are TGCAGTGCCGGGGACAGGAGCTCTGGGGCCAACGTCCTGACTTTC. It codes for CSAGDRSSGANVLTF.

This clonotype was counted a single time. The J gene is TRBJ2-5, the V gene TRBV20-1; possibly TRBD1 for D (6 bases). Between the trimmed V and J ends, which lost 1 base and 3 bases, there was a span of 12 bases. Germline values: CDR1 DFQATT, CDR2 SNEGSKA (reference sequence). The CDR3 is made up of 14 amino acids. The CDR3 region has the DNA TGCAGTGCTAGAGTCCCGAGGGGGAAAGAGACCCAGTACTTC. This codes for CSARVPRGKETQYF.

This clonotype was recorded only once. The CDR3 DNA reads as TGTGCCAGCTCACTGATCCAGGGGGACGAGCAGTTCTTC. This codes for CASSLIQGDEQFF. The chain employs TRBV18 and TRBJ2-1; 7 positions agree with TRBD1. CDR1 is KGHSH, CDR2 LQKENI, per germline. This CDR3 is built from 13 residues. The trim removed 4 bases at V and 10 bases at J, leaving 7 bases unmatched.

This sequence joins TRBV3-1 and TRBJ1-2; D gene ambiguous. This CDR3 comprises 15 residues. Germline V lookup: CDR1 LGHDT, CDR2 YNNKEL (reference sequence). Trimming removed 1 base from V and 0 bases from J, with 9 bases in between. The CDR3, as DNA: TGTGCCAGCAGCCAAGGACCCGGAACTAACTATGGCTACACCTTC. The encoded protein is CASSQGPGTNYGYTF.

This sequence joins TRBV2 and TRBJ2-1; D not resolved. Germline CDR1 reads SNHLY; CDR2 reads FYNNEI. V was shortened by 8 bases and J by 9 bases, with 8 bases between the two germline ends. This CDR3 is built from 10 residues. CDR3 nucleotides: TGTGCCAGCCGCCTCGGTGAGCAGTTCTTC. Its translation is CASRLGEQFF. The whole variable domain, filled in from reference TRBV2 and TRBJ2-1, reads EPEVTQTPSHQVTQMGQEVILRCVPISNHLYFYWYRQILGQKVEFLVSFYNNEISEKSEIFDDQFSVERPDGSNFTLKIRSTKLEDSAMYFCASRLGEQFFGPGTRLTVL.

J is TRBJ2-1 and V is TRBV6-5, with D maybe TRBD1 (6 bases). CDR1 and CDR2 from the germline V gene are MNHEY and SVGAGI. Trimming removed 7 bases from V and 12 bases from J, with 16 bases in between. The CDR3 length is 12 residues. The CDR3 loop is CASTNEGVRQFF. CDR3 sequence (DNA): TGTGCCAGCACCAACGAGGGGGTTAGGCAGTTCTTC.

The table lists this clonotype with a count of one. V is TRBV5-1 and J is TRBJ2-1, with 7 bases fitting TRBD1. V lost 4 bases and J lost 0; bases outside the gene matches: 4. There are 15 residues in the CDR3. Germline CDR1 and CDR2: SGHRS and YFSETQ. CDR3 sequence: CASSGGQSSYNEQFF. In nucleotides, the CDR3 is TGCGCCAGCAGCGGGGGACAGAGCTCCTACAATGAGCAGTTCTTC.

The rearrangement uses TRBV11-2 and TRBJ2-3; 8 positions agree with TRBD2. The CDR3 is made up of 15 amino acids. The germline V gene has CDR1 SGHAT and CDR2 FQNNGV. V was clipped by 1 base and J by 2 bases; unmatched bases: 2. CDR3 sequence reads: CASSLVLAATDTQYF. The CDR3 region has the DNA TGTGCCAGCAGCTTAGTACTAGCGGCCACAGATACGCAGTATTTT.